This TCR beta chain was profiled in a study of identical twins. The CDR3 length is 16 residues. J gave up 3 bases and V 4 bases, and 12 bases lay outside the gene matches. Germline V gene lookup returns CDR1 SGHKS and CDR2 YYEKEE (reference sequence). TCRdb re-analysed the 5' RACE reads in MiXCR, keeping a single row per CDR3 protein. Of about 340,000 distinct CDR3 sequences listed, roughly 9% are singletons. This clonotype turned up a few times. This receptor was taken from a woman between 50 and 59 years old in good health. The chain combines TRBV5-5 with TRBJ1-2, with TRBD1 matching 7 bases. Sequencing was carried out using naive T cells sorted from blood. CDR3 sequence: CASSINIQGPDYGYTF. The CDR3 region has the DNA TGTGCCAGCAGCATCAATATACAGGGGCCGGACTATGGCTACACCTTC.